This T cell receptor beta chain was identified in a study of cytomegalovirus exposure and HLA in healthy donors (dated by TCRdb to the late 2010s). The study in broad terms: An earlier analysis of approximately 550 of the donors reported 276 Gb of sequence data and around 120 million unique TCR beta sequences from around 200 million T cells. Roughly 300 gigabases of sequencing data and around 90 million unique TCR sequences made up an early release that covered approximately 650 HLA-typed donors. Of the roughly 430 genotyped donors, around 81% fell in the genetic ancestry cluster associated with self-reported Caucasian donors. The aim of the study was to test whether cataloging public T cell receptors could identify signatures of past pathogen exposure. The study profiled the T cell repertoires of around 700 subjects by immunosequencing and related them to cytomegalovirus serostatus. In addition to the first cohort of 666 subjects, a separate validation cohort of 120 different subjects was used. To predict cytomegalovirus infection status, the study combined high-throughput TCR immunosequencing, statistical association of individual TCRs with disease status, and machine learning. In a later analysis, previously published TCR beta repertoires from more than 500 donors were re-analyzed and high-resolution HLA genotyping was added so that TCR occurrence patterns could be studied. Rather than drawing on any new phenotypic data, the later analysis identified candidate immune exposures from TCR beta sequences and the way those sequences occurred across donors. In an earlier analysis of roughly 600 of the donors, high-throughput TCR beta sequencing was used to judge whether each TCR beta V gene segment behaved as functional or pseudogenic. Donor age, sex, ethnicity and CMV serostatus were compiled alongside the repertoire data. In a later genetic analysis, genome-wide SNP genotypes for about 55% of the roughly 700 donors were used, and that subset was treated as a discovery cohort. All discovery cohort repertoires had been generated using a single sequencing platform. HLA typing covered class I and class II loci at four-digit resolution. Typing coverage differed by locus: A, B, C, DRB1 and DQB1 were typed in about 620-630 donors, DQA1 in about 550, DPA1 in 600 to 610, and DPB1 in 400 to 490. Because of strong linkage in the cohort, roughly five DR-DQ haplotypes were treated as single units for association and clustering. On average, roughly 240,000 unique TCR beta nucleotide sequences were sequenced per donor among 350 to 400 genotyped donors of the cohort, with 15% to 20% of those sequences being non-productive. The paper as a whole reports these results and caveats: Correlated functional status among segregating V segments might be attributable to linkage disequilibrium, but an unknown experimental factor could not be ruled out. The study listed 170 or so TCR beta chains as associated with cytomegalovirus. According to a later analysis, parvovirus B19, influenza, CMV and Epstein-Barr virus appeared linked to several top co-occurrence clusters. An earlier analysis of around 540 of the donors showed that most TCR beta V segments appeared in productive rearrangements either about 90% or about 30% of the time, which broadly matched IMGT annotations. According to a later analysis, most CMV-associated TCR beta chains appeared to be HLA-restricted, and the HLA associations seemed to be driven largely by CMV exposure. Immune exposure information for the cohort was limited to CMV serostatus. In a later analysis, TCR association rates were found to vary across HLA loci, with the most associated TCRs seen for DRB1 alleles and the fewest for HLA-C alleles. In vitro tests confirmed that a few of the cytomegalovirus-associated TCR beta chains recognize cytomegalovirus antigens. A later analysis associated 17,000 or so TCR beta sequences with specific HLA alleles at a false discovery rate of 0.05. In a later analysis, HLA-associated TCR beta chains showed more clonal expansion and lower generation probabilities than non-associated chains that were equally common. In both the original and validation cohorts, the classifier was reported to diagnose cytomegalovirus status with high specificity and sensitivity. When HLA alleles, especially DR and DQ, strongly co-occurred, attributing TCR associations to individual alleles was difficult. Because counts were too low, 15 to 20 rarely observed V segments, including chromosome 9 orphons, were left out of the earlier analysis of some 640 of the donors. This cohort had only TCR beta chains sequenced, and the lack of alpha or paired-chain data limited which features could be detected. Compared with the roughly 710-donor mean, donors in an Asian-associated ancestry cluster had fewer N-insertions in productive TCRs, according to a later genetic analysis. Most TCR sequences were observed very rarely across donors, whereas some public TCRs were present in many individuals. According to the authors, the approach could potentially be generalized to other disease states and immunological phenotypes. An association between a missense DCLRE1C variant and V-gene and J-gene trimming of TCR beta chains was found in a later genetic analysis and replicated in an independent cohort. HLA typing was unavailable for some donors at each locus, so association tests used only the typed subset. A cluster of highly shared sequence variants was judged likely to represent a technical artifact of the sequencing pipeline. A further reported finding was that TCR beta sequences accurately predicted the HLA-A and HLA-B alleles for most subjects in the first cohort. The 87-base-pair reads could not distinguish some IMGT-functional V segments, including TRBV6-2 and TRBV6-3, so those segments were excluded. Sequencing depth was assumed to be roughly uniform across donors in the presence/absence analyses, though that assumption may not hold.

The germline V gene (reference sequence) supplies CDR1 GTSNPN and CDR2 SVGIG. Counted from cysteine to phenylalanine, this CDR3 has 15 amino acids. Left in the record is the CDR3 DNA by itself, 45 bases read in frame from the first base. From V the trimming removes 4 bases and from J it removes 5 bases, while the gene matches leave 13 bases of the junction unaccounted for. The cohort comprised several hundred healthy bone marrow donors. All cohort members were sampled while nominally healthy, although unrecorded immune exposures were likely present. The donor tested CMV seropositive and was one of the 289 seropositive cohort members. Each donor provided a peripheral blood sample, and peripheral blood mononuclear cells were used for TCR beta sequencing. The Qiagen DNeasy Blood Extraction Kit was used to extract genomic DNA from the blood cell samples. Receptor libraries were prepared by the immunoSEQ multiplex PCR assay. The multiplex PCR relied on a mix of 60 forward primers for TCR Vbeta segments and 13 reverse primers for TCR Jbeta segments. Amplification of the CDR3 region of rearranged TCR beta genes was performed with a multiplex PCR assay on genomic DNA. The amplified TCR beta libraries were sequenced on the Illumina HiSeq System as 87-base-pair reads. The authors' pipeline ran thus. A later analysis counted tens of millions of unique TCR beta chains across the 650 to 700 repertoires, and 10 million to 11 million of these chains were shared by at least two donors. Raw reads were error-corrected and collapsed into unique sequences with a nearest-neighbor algorithm that merged closely related sequences to remove PCR and sequencing errors. Alignment of CDR3 sequences to IMGT reference sequences was used to assign V, D and J gene segments. Each retained sequence needed at least a six-nucleotide match to both a V gene segment and a J gene segment. Rearrangements were classified as productive when the CDR3 lacked stop codons and remained in frame with V and J, and all other rearrangements were classified as non-productive. CDR3 was defined by IMGT convention, running from the second conserved V-encoded cysteine to the conserved J-encoded phenylalanine. In an earlier analysis of more than 550 of the donors, sequences lacking an unambiguous match to a single V gene segment were excluded. An earlier analysis of 587 of the donors called V segments functional above 56.7% productive rearrangements and segregating when the between-donor standard deviation exceeded 5%. A statistical classification framework was built to diagnose cytomegalovirus status from the catalog of TCR beta chain sequences. V and J gene assignment, in a later analysis, came from comparing TCR nucleotide sequences with IMGT/GENE-DB human TR gene sequences. In a later analysis, CDR3 sequences and most-parsimonious VDJ recombination scenarios were assigned using the TCRdist pipeline. In a later analysis, every TCR beta chain was defined by the combination of its CDR3 amino acid sequence and its V-gene family, and reads without a unique V-gene family were dropped. As a way to deal with suspected cross-contamination and a sequencing artifact, a later analysis dropped roughly 620 nucleotide sequences that were highly shared and had low generation probability. A later analysis calculated a clonal expansion index for each public chain from normalized within-repertoire ranks of inferred template counts. In a later analysis, generation probabilities were computed with a VDJ recombination model fitted to out-of-frame rearrangements, and the resulting probabilities were checked against IGoR. In a later analysis, hypergeometric tests were used to score TCR-TCR, TCR-HLA and TCR-CMV co-occurrence, with a repertoire-size bias correction applied to TCR pairs. A later analysis estimated false discovery rates by permuting HLA or CMV assignments 20 times. A later analysis grouped co-occurring TCRs with DBSCAN, adding TCRdist sequence similarity when clustering within HLA-allele-positive subsets. Repertoires with fewer than 30,000 or more than 120,000 public chains, plus five repertoires with anomalous nucleotide sharing, were excluded from co-occurrence clustering. As stored in TCRdb, this immuneACCESS dataset retains in-frame rearrangements with V and J assigned. A fraction of the clones does not appear; measured against another copy, unresolved V genes explain less than half of the discrepancy, and the remainder lacks a known reason. Clone size and V and J calls were adopted from that table, with D and trimming inferred from the DNA. This sample comprises approximately 100,000 clones, 70% of them detected only once. The ten largest clonotypes hold about a tenth of the sample.

Note on this clone: What antigen it recognizes has not been identified. Base-call qualities are not available, and no considerably larger clone is one nucleotide away.

This receptor was identified in a man in his forties or fifties in good health and CMV-seropositive. The sequence is built from TRBV30 and TRBJ2-5; 7 bases in the middle match TRBD1. Material for sequencing was PBMCs. CDR3 loop: CAWNELGQPRETQYF. The DNA sequence is as follows: TGTGCCTGGAACGAGCTGGGACAGCCGAGGGAGACCCAGTACTTC.